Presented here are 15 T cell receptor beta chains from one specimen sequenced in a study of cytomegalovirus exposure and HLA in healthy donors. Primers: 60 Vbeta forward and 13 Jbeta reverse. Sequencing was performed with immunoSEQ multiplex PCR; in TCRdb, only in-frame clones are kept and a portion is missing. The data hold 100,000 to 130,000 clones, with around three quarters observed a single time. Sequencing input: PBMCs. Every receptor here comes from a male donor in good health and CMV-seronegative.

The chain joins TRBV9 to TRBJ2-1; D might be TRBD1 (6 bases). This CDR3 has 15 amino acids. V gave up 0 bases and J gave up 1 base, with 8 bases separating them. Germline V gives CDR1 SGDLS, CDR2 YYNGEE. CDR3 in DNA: TGTGCCAGCAGCGTAGGGGGGCTGTCCTACAATGAGCAGTTCTTC. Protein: CASSVGGLSYNEQFF.

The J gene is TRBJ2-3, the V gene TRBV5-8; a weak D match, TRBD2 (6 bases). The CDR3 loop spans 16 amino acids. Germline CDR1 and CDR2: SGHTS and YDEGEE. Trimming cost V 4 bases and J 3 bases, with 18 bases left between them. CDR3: CASSPSADSVTDTQYF. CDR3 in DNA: TGTGCCAGCAGCCCTAGCGCCGACAGTGTAACAGATACGCAGTATTTT.

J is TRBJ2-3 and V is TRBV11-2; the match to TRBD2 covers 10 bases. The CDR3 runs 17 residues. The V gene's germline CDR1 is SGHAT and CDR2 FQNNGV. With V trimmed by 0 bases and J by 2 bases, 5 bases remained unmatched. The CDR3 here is CASSLDYLAGVTDTQYF. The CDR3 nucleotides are TGTGCCAGCAGCTTAGATTACCTAGCGGGAGTCACAGATACGCAGTATTTT.

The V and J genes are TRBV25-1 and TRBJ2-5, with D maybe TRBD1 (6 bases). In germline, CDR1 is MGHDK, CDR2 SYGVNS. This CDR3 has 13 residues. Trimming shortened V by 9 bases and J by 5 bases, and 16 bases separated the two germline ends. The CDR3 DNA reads TGTGCCAGTAAACACAGGGTCCTGGAGACCCAGTACTTC. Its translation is CASKHRVLETQYF.

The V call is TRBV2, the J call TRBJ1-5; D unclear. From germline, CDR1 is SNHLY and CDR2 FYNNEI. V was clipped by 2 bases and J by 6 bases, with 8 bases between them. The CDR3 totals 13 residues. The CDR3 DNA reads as TGTGCCAGCAGTGAACGAGGCGGTCAGCCCCAGCATTTT. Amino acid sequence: CASSERGGQPQHF. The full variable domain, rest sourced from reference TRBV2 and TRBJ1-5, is EPEVTQTPSHQVTQMGQEVILRCVPISNHLYFYWYRQILGQKVEFLVSFYNNEISEKSEIFDDQFSVERPDGSNFTLKIRSTKLEDSAMYFCASSERGGQPQHFGDGTRLSIL.

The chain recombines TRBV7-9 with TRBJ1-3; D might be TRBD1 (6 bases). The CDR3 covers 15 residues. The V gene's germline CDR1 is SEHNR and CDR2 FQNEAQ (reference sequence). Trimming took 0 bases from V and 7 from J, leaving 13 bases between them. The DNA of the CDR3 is TGTGCCAGCAGCTTAGCGAAGGGGGAAAGGAACACCATATATTTT. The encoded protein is CASSLAKGERNTIYF.

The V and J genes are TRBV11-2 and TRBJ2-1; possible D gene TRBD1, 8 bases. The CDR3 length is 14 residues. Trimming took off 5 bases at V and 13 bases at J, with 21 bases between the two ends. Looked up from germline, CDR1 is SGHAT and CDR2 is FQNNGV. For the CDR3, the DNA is TGTGCCAGCAGCCAATCTGGGGAGGGGACAGGCCAGTTCTTC. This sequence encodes CASSQSGEGTGQFF. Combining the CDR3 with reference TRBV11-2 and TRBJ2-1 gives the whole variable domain EAGVAQSPRYKIIEKRQSVAFWCNPISGHATLYWYQQILGQGPKLLIQFQNNGVVDDSQLPKDRFSAERLKGVDSTLKIQPAKLEDSAVYLCASSQSGEGTGQFFGPGTRLTVL.

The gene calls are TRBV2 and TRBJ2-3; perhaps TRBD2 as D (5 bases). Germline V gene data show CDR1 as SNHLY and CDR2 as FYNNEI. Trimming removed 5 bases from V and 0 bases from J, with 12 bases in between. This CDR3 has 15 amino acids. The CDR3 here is CASSLERTSTDTQYF. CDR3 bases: TGTGCCAGCAGTTTGGAGCGGACGAGCACAGATACGCAGTATTTT.

CDR3 region: CASSQVRASEQYF. For the CDR3, the DNA is TGTGCCAGCAGTCAGGTCAGGGCCTCCGAGCAGTACTTC. V is TRBV6-5 and J is TRBJ2-5; the D gene is possibly TRBD1 (5 bases). The DNA end is a closer match to TRBJ2-7, so the J assignment may be wrong. The germline gives CDR1 MNHEY, CDR2 SVGAGI. The CDR3 has 13 amino acids.

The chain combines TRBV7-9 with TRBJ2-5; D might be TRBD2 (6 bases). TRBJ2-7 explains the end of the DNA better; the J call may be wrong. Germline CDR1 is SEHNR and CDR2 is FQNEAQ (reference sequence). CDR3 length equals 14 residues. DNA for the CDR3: TGTGCCAGCGGGGGACTTACAACTTTATACGAGCAGTACTTC. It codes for CASGGLTTLYEQYF.

This chain's CDR3 is CASSQVQGFEGEQFF. CDR3 nucleotides: TGCGCCAGCAGCCAAGTCCAGGGGTTCGAAGGTGAGCAGTTCTTC. The rearrangement links TRBV4-1 to TRBJ2-1, with a tentative D call TRBD1 (6 bases). This CDR3 is 15 amino acids long. CDR1 MGHRA and CDR2 YSYEKL come from the germline V gene. The germline V and J ends were trimmed by 1 base and 9 bases, with 16 bases remaining between them.

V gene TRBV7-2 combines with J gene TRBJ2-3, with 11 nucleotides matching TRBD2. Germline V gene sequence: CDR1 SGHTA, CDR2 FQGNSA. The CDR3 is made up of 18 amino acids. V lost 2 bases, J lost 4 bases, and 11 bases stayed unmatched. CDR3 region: CASSLWGASGRSADTQYF. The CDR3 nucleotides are TGTGCCAGCAGCTTATGGGGGGCTAGCGGGAGGTCGGCAGATACGCAGTATTTT.

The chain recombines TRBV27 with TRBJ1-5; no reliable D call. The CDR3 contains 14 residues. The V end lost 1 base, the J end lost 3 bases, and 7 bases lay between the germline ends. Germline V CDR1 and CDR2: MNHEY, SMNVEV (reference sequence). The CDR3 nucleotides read TGTGCCAGCAGTTTATTCCGTAACAATCAGCCCCAGCATTTT. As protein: CASSLFRNNQPQHF.

The CDR3 nucleotides read TGTGCCAGCAGTGAGGGCAGGGTCGACGAAAAACTGTTTTTT. Its translation is CASSEGRVDEKLFF. The chain has TRBV2 and TRBJ1-4; maybe TRBD1 (5 bases). From germline, CDR1 is SNHLY and CDR2 FYNNEI. CDR3 length equals 14 residues. Trimming pared 3 bases from V and 8 bases from J, leaving 13 bases between.

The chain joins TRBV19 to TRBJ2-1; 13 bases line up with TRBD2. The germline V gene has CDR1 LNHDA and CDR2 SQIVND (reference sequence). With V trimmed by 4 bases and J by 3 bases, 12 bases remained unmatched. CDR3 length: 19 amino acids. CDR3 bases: TGTGCCAGTAGTACCTCACATCGGACTAGCGGGAGAGGCTACAATGAGCAGTTCTTC. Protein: CASSTSHRTSGRGYNEQFF.